This T cell receptor (beta chain) was sequenced for a study of human T cells and chemical hapten exposure. As the library was built, unique molecular identifiers were attached to individual cDNA molecules. In the authors' workflow: Ranging from about 20,000 to 750,000, TCR counts per sample had a median value of around 94,000. MiXCR, applied by TCRdb to the RACE reads, yields one record per CDR3 protein. TCRdb, not the authors, supplied the V and J calls. This sample yields around 340,000 distinct CDR3 sequences, of which about 7% are seen a single time; 7% to 10% belongs to the top ten. Sample time point: patch test 1, 2 weeks after DPC sensitization. Treatment meaning: therapeutic diphenylcyclopropenone sensitization with weekly scalp DPC. Unfractionated whole blood was the source of the extracted total RNA. The sample holds a few counts of this clonotype. The germline V gene encodes CDR1 LGHNA and CDR2 YNFKEQ. The CDR3 has 15 amino acids. V lost 0 bases and J lost 3; bases outside the gene matches: 4.

The sequence derives from a young woman with alopecia areata. Some clones in this sample may be carry-over from other donors' samples. The chain couples TRBV4-2 to TRBJ1-1, with 7 bases fitting TRBD1. Sequencing used whole blood, obtained in connection with sensitization to the hapten diphenylcyclopropenone (DPC). The CDR3, as DNA: TGTGCCAGCAGCCAAGATCAGGGGGGGGACACTGAAGCTTTCTTT. Protein sequence: CASSQDQGGDTEAFF.